This TCR beta chain is from a study of cytomegalovirus exposure and HLA in healthy donors. A multiplex PCR was run with 60 Vbeta primers and 13 Jbeta primers. The assay was immunoSEQ multiplex PCR, and TCRdb's table has in-frame clones only and misses some. The sample lists tens of thousands of clones; about 70% were seen once. V was pared by 8 bases and J by 0 bases, with 7 bases of the junction left unmatched. CDR1 and CDR2 from the germline V gene are SGHAT and FQNNGV. This CDR3 contains 15 residues. Sample: PBMCs. The rearrangement links TRBV11-2 to TRBJ1-5; TRBD1 agrees at 7 bases. The receptor was isolated from a woman aged 60 to 75 in good health and CMV-seropositive. CDR3 bases: TGTGCCAGCTCGATACAGGGGTATAGCAATCAGCCCCAGCATTTT. Amino acids: CASSIQGYSNQPQHF.